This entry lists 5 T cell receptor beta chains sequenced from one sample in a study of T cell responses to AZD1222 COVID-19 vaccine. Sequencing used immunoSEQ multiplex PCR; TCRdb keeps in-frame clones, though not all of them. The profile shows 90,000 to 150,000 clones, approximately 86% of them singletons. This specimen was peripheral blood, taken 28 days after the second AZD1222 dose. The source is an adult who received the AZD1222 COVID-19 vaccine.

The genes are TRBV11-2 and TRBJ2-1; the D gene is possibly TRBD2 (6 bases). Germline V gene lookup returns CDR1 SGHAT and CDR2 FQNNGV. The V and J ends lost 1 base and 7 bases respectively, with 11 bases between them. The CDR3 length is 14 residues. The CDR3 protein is CASSLVGGFNEQFF. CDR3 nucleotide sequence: TGTGCCAGCAGCTTAGTAGGAGGGTTTAATGAGCAGTTCTTC.

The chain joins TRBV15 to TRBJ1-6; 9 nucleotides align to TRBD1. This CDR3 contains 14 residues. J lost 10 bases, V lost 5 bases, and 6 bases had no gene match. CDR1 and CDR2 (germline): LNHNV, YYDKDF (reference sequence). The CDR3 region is CATSRDRGASPLHF. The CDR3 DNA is TGTGCCACCAGCCGTGACAGGGGGGCCTCACCCCTCCACTTT.

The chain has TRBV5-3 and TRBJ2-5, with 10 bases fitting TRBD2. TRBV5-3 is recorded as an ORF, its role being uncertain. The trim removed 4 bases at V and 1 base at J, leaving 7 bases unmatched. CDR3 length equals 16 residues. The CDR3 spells CARSRRLAGPQETQYF. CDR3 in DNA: TGTGCCAGAAGCCGTAGACTAGCGGGCCCCCAAGAGACCCAGTACTTC.

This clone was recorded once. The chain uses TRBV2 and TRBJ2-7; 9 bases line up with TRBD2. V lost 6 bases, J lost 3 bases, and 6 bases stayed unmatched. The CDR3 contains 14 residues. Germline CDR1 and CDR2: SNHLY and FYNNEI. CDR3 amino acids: CASRGASGIYEQYF. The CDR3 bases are TGTGCCAGCAGGGGGGCTAGCGGGATCTACGAGCAGTACTTC. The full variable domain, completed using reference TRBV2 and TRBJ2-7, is EPEVTQTPSHQVTQMGQEVILRCVPISNHLYFYWYRQILGQKVEFLVSFYNNEISEKSEIFDDQFSVERPDGSNFTLKIRSTKLEDSAMYFCASRGASGIYEQYFGPGTRLTVT.

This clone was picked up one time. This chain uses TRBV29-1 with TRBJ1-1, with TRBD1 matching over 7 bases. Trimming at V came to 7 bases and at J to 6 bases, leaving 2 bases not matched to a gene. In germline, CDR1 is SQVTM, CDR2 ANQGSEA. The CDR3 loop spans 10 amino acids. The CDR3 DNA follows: TGCAGCGGTGGGACAGCTGAAGCTTTCTTT. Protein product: CSGGTAEAFF.